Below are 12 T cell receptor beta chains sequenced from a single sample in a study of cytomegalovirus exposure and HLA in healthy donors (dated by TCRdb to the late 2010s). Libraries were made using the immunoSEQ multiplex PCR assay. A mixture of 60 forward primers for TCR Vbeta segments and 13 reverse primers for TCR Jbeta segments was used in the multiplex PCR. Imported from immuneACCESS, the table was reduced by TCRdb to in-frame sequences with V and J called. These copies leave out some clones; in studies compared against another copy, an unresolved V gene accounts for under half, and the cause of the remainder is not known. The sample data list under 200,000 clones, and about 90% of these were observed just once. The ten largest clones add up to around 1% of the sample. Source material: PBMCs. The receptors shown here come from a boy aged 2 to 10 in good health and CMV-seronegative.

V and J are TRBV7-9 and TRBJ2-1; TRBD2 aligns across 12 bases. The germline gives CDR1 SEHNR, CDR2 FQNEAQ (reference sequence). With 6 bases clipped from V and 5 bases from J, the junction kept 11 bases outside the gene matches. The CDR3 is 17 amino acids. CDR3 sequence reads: CASRDPGLAGPNNEQFF. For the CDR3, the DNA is TGTGCCAGCAGGGACCCGGGACTAGCGGGTCCTAACAATGAGCAGTTCTTC.

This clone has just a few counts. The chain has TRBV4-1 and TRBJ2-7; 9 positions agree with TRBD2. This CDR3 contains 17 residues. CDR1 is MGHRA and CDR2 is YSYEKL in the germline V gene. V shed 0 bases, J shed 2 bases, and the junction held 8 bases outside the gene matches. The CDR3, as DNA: TGCGCCAGCAGCCAAGATGGCCCTAGCGGGGTTCCCTACGAGCAGTACTTC. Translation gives CASSQDGPSGVPYEQYF.

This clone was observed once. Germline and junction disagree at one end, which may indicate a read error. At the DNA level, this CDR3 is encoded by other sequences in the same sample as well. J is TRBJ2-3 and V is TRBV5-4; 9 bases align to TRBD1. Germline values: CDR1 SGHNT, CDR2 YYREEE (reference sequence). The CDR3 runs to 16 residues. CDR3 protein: CASSQKGQGLTDTQYF. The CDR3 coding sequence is TGTGCCAGCAGCCAGAAGGGACAGGGCCTCACAGATACGCAGTACTTT.

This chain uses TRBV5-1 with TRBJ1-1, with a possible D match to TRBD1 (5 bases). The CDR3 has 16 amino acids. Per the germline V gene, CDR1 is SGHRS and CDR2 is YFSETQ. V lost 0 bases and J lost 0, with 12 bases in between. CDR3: CASSLGIGEVNTEAFF. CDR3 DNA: TGCGCCAGCAGCTTGGGGATAGGGGAGGTGAACACTGAAGCTTTCTTT.

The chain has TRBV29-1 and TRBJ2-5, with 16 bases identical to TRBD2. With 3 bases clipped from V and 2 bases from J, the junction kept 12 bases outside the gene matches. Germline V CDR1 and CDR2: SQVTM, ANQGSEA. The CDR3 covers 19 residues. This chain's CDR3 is CSVEIIPGLAGGMQETQYF. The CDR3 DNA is TGCAGCGTTGAGATTATACCGGGACTAGCGGGAGGGATGCAAGAGACCCAGTACTTC.

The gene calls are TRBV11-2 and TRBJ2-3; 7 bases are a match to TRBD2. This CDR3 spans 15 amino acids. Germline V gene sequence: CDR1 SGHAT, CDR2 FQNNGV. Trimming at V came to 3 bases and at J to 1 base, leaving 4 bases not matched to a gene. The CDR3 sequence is CASSFLAVRTDTQYF. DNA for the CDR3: TGTGCCAGCAGCTTCCTAGCGGTTCGCACAGATACGCAGTATTTT.

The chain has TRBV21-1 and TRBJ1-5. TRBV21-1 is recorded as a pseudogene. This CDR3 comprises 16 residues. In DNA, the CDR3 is TGTGCCAGCAGGAGGGTGGGCAGACATAGCAATCAGCCCCAGCATTTT. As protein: CASRRVGRHSNQPQHF.

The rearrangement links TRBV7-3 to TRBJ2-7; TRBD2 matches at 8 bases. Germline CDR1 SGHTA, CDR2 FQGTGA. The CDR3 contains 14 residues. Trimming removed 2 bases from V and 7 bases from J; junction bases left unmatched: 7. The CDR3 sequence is CASSLSGRAGEQYF. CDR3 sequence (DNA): TGTGCCAGCAGCTTATCCGGGAGGGCCGGGGAGCAGTACTTC.

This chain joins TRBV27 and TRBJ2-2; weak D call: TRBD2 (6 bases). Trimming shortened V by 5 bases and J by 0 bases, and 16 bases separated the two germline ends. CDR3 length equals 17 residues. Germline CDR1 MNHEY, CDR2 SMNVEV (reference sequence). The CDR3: CASSRGDSHANTGELFF. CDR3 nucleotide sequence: TGTGCCAGCAGTAGAGGGGACTCTCACGCGAACACCGGGGAGCTGTTTTTT.

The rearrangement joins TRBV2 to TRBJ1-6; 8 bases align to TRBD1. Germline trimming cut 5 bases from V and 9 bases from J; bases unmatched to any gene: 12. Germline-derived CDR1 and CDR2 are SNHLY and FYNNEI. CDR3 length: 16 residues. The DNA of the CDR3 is TGTGCCAGCAGTCAGGCACCGACAGGGGTTGGTTCACCCCTCCACTTT. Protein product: CASSQAPTGVGSPLHF.

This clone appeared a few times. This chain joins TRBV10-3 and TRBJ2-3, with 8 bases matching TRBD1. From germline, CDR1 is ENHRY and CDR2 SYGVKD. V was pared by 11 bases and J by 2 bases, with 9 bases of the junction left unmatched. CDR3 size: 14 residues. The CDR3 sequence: CALQGASNTDTQYF. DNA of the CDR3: TGTGCCCTTCAGGGGGCCTCCAACACAGATACGCAGTATTTT.

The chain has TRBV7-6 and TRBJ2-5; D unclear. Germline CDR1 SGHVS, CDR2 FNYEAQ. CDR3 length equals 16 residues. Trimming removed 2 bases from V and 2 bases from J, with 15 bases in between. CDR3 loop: CASSLSGVASQETQYF. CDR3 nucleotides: TGTGCCAGCAGCTTATCTGGAGTAGCCTCGCAAGAGACCCAGTACTTC.